The clone carrying this T cell receptor (beta chain) was seen only once. CDR1 and CDR2 from the germline V gene are SGHRS and YFSETQ. The CDR3 is made up of 15 amino acids. The junction had 10 bases not matched to a gene; V was cut back by 1 base and J by 7 bases. This record comes from a study of shared clonotypes between healthy human individuals. For the study at large: Donor composition was a couple of women and a few men, aged 18 to 49.

The table came from immunoSEQ multiplex PCR; TCRdb's copy has only in-frame clones and leaves some out. The sample has about 1.1 million clones, approximately 80% seen once. This TCR was recovered from a young man in good health. Some clones in this sample may be carry-over from other donors' samples. Sequences were obtained from memory CD4+ T cells from PBMCs. Subset reported: CD45RA-negative fraction. The chain joins TRBV5-1 to TRBJ2-7; 8 bases fit TRBD2. The DNA for the CDR3 is TGCGCCAGCAGCTTGATAGCGGGGCCTTCGGGGGAGCAGTACTTC. Translation: CASSLIAGPSGEQYF.